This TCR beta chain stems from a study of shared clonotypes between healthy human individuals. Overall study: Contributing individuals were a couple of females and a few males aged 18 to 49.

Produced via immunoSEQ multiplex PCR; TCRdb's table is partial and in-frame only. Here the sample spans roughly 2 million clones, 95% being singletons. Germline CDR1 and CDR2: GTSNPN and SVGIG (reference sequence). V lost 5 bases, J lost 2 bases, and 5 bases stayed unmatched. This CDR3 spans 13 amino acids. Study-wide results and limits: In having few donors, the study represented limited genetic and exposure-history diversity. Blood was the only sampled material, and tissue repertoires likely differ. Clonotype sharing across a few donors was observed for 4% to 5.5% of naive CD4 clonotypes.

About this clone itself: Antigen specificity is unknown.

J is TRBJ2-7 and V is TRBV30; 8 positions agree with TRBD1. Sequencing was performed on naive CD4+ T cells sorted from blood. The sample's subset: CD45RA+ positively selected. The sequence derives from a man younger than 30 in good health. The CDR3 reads CAWATGAPYEQYF. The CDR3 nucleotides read TGTGCCTGGGCGACAGGGGCCCCCTACGAGCAGTACTTC.